This T cell receptor (beta chain) was identified in a study of blood T cell repertoires in COVID-19. Across the study: Donors in the United States, Italy and Spain gave samples during acute or convalescent COVID-19.

Deletions cut 5 bases from V and 0 bases from J, with 8 bases between. Germline V gives CDR1 SGHTA, CDR2 FQGNSA. The CDR3 runs 15 residues. The method was immunoSEQ multiplex PCR; TCRdb's version includes in-frame clones alone and lacks a portion of them. The data show some 120,000 clones, with around nine tenths seen just once and around 4.6% held by the top ten. Sequencing input: peripheral blood. The chain combines TRBV7-2 with TRBJ2-6; D gene ambiguous. This clonotype originated in a man in his forties or fifties with acute or convalescent COVID-19. The CDR3 DNA reads TGTGCCAGCAGCATCGGTAGCTCTGGGGCCAACGTCCTGACTTTC. It translates to CASSIGSSGANVLTF. Drawing the rest from reference TRBV7-2 and TRBJ2-6, the complete variable domain is GAGVSQSPSNKVTEKGKDVELRCDPISGHTALYWYRQSLGQGLEFLIYFQGNSAPDKSGLPSDRFSAERTGGSVSTLTIQRTQQEDSAVYLCASSIGSSGANVLTFGAGSRLTVL.